This is a list of T cell receptor beta chains from one sample in a study of Graves' ophthalmopathy and Graves' hyperthyroidism. TCRdb ran MiXCR on the multiplex PCR reads and lists one entry per CDR3 protein. The data contain 150,000 to 200,000 distinct CDR3 sequences, approximately 40% of them singletons. Input material: peripheral blood. The receptors derive from a man aged 25-45 years with Graves' ophthalmopathy. The CDR3 runs from the conserved cysteine through the conserved F or W. Clone size is stated in some rows and not others, as once, few, many or a class when expanded.

j_call | v_call | clone_size | cdr3_aa
TRBJ2-5 | TRBV24-1 | many | CATRGGVQETQYF
TRBJ1-2 | TRBV12-3/TRBV12-4 | NA | CASSLRTGAYGYTF
TRBJ1-2 | TRBV28 | NA | CASSLYGEAYGYTF
TRBJ2-3 | TRBV6-4 | many | CASRTPPRGGLAGGDTQYF
TRBJ2-5 | TRBV4-3 | many | CASSHGLGGETQYF
TRBJ2-7 | TRBV6-2/TRBV6-3 | NA | CASSLQVFYEQYF
TRBJ2-4 | TRBV7-8 | many | CASSLRTKNIQYF
TRBJ1-5 | TRBV11-2 | NA | CASSRGPNNQPQHF
TRBJ2-7 | TRBV6-1 | many | CASTDPGPSYEQYF
TRBJ1-2 | TRBV4-1 | many | CASSQAETGSYGYTF
TRBJ2-5 | TRBV7-2 | NA | CASSSTSGYQETQYF
TRBJ2-7 | TRBV6-1 | NA | CASRPGPNSYEQYF
TRBJ1-6 | TRBV3-1 | NA | CASSQGTGGSYSPLHF
TRBJ2-7 | TRBV24-1 | NA | CATSDPDERGEQYF
TRBJ2-5 | TRBV12-3/TRBV12-4 | many | CASSLARGSRNQETQYF
TRBJ1-2 | TRBV20-1 | many | CSAKPATGGLGYTF
TRBJ1-2 | TRBV4-1 | many | CASTRGAPYGYTF
TRBJ1-1 | TRBV28 | many | CASSLEQSAEAFF
TRBJ1-5 | TRBV28 | NA | CASSLETVSNQPQHF
TRBJ1-6 | TRBV7-9 | many | CASSADRASPLHF
TRBJ1-1 | TRBV6-5 | NA | CASSWEGYTEAFF
TRBJ1-2 | TRBV12-3/TRBV12-4 | few | CASSYEGAGGAYGYTF
TRBJ1-1 | TRBV6-2/TRBV6-3 | NA | CASTQWGEAFF
TRBJ1-2 | TRBV6-1 | NA | CASSEAGGGYTF
TRBJ1-3 | TRBV25-1 | many | CASSGGNTIYF
TRBJ1-1 | TRBV6-2/TRBV6-3 | NA | CASSPNPGLTSNAEAFF
TRBJ2-2 | TRBV6-2/TRBV6-3 | NA | CASSYSIQGAGELFF
TRBJ1-5 | TRBV20-1 | NA | CSLSQGVNQPQHF
TRBJ2-7 | TRBV6-2/TRBV6-3 | many | CASSPSGSILYEQYF
TRBJ2-5 | TRBV24-1 | many | CATSDPREKSGTWETQYF
TRBJ2-7 | TRBV10-3 | many | CAISSPISGGGYEQYF
TRBJ2-5 | TRBV7-9 | NA | CASSLATGSPETQYF
TRBJ1-3 | TRBV7-9 | many | CASRVGSGNTIYF
TRBJ1-1 | TRBV10-3 | many | CAIRKTMGLGDTEAFF